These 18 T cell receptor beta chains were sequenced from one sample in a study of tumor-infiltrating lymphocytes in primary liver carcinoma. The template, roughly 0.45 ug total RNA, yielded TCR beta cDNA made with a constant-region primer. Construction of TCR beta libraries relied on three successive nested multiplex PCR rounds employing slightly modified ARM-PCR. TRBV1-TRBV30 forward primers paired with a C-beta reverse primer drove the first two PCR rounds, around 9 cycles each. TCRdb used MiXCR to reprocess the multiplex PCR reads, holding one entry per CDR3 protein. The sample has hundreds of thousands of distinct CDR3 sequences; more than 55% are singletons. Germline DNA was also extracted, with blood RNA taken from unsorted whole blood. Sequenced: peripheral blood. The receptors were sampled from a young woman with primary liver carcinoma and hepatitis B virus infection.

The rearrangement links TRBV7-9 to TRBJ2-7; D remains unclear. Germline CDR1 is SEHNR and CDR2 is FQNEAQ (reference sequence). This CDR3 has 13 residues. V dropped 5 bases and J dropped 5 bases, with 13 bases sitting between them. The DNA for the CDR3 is TGTGCCAGCAGCGTAGTGTACCTAGACGAGCAGTACTTC. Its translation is CASSVVYLDEQYF. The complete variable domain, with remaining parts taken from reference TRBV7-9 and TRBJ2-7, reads DTGVSQNPRHKITKRGQNVTFRCDPISEHNRLYWYRQTLGQGPEFLTYFQNEAQLEKSRLLSDRFSAERPKGSFSTLEIQRTEQGDSAMYLCASSVVYLDEQYFGPGTRLTVT.

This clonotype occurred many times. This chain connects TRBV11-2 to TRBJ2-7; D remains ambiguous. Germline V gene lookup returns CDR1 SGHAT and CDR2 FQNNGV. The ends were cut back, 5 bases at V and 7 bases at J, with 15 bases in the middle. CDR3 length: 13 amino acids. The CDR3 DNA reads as TGTGCCAGCAGCCCTCTTCCGGAAGGGGAGCAGTACTTC. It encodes CASSPLPEGEQYF.

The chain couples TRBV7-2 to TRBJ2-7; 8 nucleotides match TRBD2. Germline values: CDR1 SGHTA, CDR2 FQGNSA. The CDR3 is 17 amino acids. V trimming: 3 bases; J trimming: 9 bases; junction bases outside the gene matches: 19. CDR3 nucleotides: TGTGCCAGCAGCTTTTCGGGACTAACGGGAGGGTGGGGCACGCAGTACTTC. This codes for CASSFSGLTGGWGTQYF.

The CDR3 reads CASSLARPDEQFF. CDR3 bases: TGTGCCAGCAGCTTAGCCCGCCCCGATGAGCAGTTCTTC. V gene TRBV7-9 combines with J gene TRBJ2-1; D gene uncertain. V lost 0 bases to trimming and J lost 8 bases, with 8 bases between them. The germline V gene encodes CDR1 SEHNR and CDR2 FQNEAQ (reference sequence). CDR3 length: 13 residues.

The CDR3 nucleotides read TGTGCCAGCAGCTTAATGGGATATACGCAGTATTTT. Its protein product is CASSLMGYTQYF. V is TRBV5-4 and J is TRBJ2-3, with unresolved D. This CDR3 has 12 residues. Germline assignment: CDR1 SGHNT and CDR2 YYREEE (reference sequence). Trimming stripped 2 bases from V and 7 bases from J, with 8 bases between. The variable domain in full, completed from reference TRBV5-4 and TRBJ2-3, reads ETGVTQSPTHLIKTRGQQVTLRCSSQSGHNTVSWYQQALGQGPQFIFQYYREEENGRGNFPPRFSGLQFPNYSSELNVNALELDDSALYLCASSLMGYTQYFGPGTRLTVL.

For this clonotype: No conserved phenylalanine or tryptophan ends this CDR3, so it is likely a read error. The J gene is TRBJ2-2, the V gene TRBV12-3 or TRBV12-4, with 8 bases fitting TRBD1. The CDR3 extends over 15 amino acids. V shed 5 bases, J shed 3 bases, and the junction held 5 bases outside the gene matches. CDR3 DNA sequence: TGTGCCAGCAGTCCTCGACAGGGGCACACCGGGGAGCTGTTTATT. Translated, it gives CASSPRQGHTGELFI.

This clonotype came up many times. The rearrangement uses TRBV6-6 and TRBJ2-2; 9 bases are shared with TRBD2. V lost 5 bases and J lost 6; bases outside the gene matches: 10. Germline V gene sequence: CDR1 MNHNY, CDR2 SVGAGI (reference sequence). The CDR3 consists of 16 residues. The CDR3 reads CASSPNEREVSGELFF. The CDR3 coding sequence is TGTGCCAGCAGTCCCAATGAGCGGGAGGTTTCCGGGGAGCTGTTTTTT.

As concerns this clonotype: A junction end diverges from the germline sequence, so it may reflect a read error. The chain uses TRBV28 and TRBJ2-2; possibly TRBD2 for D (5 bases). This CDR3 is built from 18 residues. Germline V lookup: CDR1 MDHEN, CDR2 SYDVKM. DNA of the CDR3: TGTGCCAGTAGTTTAATAGGTTCGTCTAGCCGGAACACCGGGGAGCTGTTTTTT. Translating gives CASSLIGSSSRNTGELFF.

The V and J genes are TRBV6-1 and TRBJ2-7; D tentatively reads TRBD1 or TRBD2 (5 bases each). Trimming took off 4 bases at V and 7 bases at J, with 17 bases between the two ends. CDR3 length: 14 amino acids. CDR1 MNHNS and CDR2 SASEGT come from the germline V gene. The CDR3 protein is CASSASGRIREQYF. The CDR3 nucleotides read TGTGCCAGCAGTGCATCGGGGCGAATTAGGGAGCAGTACTTC.

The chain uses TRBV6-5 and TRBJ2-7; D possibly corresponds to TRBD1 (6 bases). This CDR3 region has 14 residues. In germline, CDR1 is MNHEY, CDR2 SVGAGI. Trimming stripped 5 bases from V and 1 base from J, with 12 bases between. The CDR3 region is CASSHTGKSYEQYF. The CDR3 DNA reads TGTGCCAGCAGTCACACAGGGAAATCCTACGAGCAGTACTTC.

The CDR3 DNA is TGTGCCAGCGCGACCACGGGAGATACGCAGTATTTT. Amino acids: CASATTGDTQYF. The chain recombines TRBV6-6 with TRBJ2-3; unclear D gene. Trimming removed 8 bases from V and 5 bases from J, with 11 bases in between. The CDR3 consists of 12 residues. Germline V gene lookup returns CDR1 MNHNY and CDR2 SVGAGI (reference sequence).

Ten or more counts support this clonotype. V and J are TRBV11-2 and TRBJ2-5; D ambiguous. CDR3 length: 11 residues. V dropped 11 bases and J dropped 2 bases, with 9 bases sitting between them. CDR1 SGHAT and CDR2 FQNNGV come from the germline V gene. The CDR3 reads CASKTQETQYF. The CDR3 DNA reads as TGTGCCTCAAAGACTCAAGAGACCCAGTACTTC.

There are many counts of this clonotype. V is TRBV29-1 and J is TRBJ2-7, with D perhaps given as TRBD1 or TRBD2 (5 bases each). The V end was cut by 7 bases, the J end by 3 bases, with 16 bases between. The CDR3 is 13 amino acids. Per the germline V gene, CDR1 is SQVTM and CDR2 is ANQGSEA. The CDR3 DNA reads TGCAGCGCGCACGAGGGACCCGGCTACGAGCAGTACTTC. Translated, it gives CSAHEGPGYEQYF.

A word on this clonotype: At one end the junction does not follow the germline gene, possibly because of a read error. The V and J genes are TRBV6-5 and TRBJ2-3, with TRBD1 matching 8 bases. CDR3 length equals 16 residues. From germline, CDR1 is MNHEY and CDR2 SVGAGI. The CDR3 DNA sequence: TGTGCCAGCGGTTACTACACAGGGGGTTACACAGATACGCAGTATTTT. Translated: CASGYYTGGYTDTQYF.

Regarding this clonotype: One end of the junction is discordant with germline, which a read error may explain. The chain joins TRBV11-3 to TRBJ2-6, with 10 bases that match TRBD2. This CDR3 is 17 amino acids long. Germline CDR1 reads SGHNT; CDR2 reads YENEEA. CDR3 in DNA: TGCGCCAGCGGGAGGGGAAAAGGGATCTCTAGGGCCAACGTCCTGACTTTC. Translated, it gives CASGRGKGISRANVLTF.

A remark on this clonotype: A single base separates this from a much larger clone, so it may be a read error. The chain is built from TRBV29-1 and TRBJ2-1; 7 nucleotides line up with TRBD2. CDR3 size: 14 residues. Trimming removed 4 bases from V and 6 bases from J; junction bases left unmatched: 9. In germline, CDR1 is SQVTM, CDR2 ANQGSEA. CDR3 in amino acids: CSVVELARGNEQFF. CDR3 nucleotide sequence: TGCAGCGTTGTTGAACTAGCGAGAGGCAATGAGCAGTTCTTC.

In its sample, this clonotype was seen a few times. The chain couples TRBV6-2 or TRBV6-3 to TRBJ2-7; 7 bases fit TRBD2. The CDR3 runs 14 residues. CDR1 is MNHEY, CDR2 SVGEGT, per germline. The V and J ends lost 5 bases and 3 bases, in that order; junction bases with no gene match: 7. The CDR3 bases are TGTGCCAGCAGTGATCCGGGACTATACTACGAGCAGTACTTC. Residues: CASSDPGLYYEQYF.

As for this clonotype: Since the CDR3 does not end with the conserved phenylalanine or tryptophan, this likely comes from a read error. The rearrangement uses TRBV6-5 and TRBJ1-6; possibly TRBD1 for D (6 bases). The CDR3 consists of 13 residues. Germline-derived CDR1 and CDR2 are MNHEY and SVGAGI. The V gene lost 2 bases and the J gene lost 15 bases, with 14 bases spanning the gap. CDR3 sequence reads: CASSYNRAGDLHY. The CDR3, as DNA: TGTGCCAGCAGTTACAATAGGGCAGGGGACCTCCACTAT.